These 3 T cell receptor beta chains were all obtained from the same sample, sequenced in a study of T-cell reconstitution after alpha-beta-depleted transplantation in children. Unique molecular identifiers were used in preparing the TCRbeta library. TCRdb recomputed calls from the PCR reads with MiXCR, one row per CDR3 protein. The sample records a few hundred thousand distinct CDR3 sequences, around 25% being singletons. The sample in question was PBMCs, mostly from graft donor cells, obtained 180 days after TCRalphabeta/CD19-depleted stem cell transplant. All receptors come from a male patient between 10 and 17 years old who had a stem cell transplant for acute lymphoblastic leukemia, so the T cells may come from the graft donor.

This clonotype has only a few counts. The CDR3 DNA sequence: TGTGCCAGCAGCTTGAAAACCCGCTTCACGTTTGATGGCTACACCTTC. Translating gives CASSLKTRFTFDGYTF. J is TRBJ1-2 and V is TRBV5-5; D remains unclear. Germline lookup yields CDR1 SGHKS and CDR2 YYEKEE (reference sequence). CDR3 length equals 16 residues. Trimming took off 1 base at V and 6 bases at J, with 19 bases between the two ends.

The sample holds a few counts of this clonotype. The gene calls are TRBV7-9 and TRBJ1-2, with D possibly TRBD1 on 5 matching bases. Per the germline V gene, CDR1 is SEHNR and CDR2 is FQNEAQ (reference sequence). V gave up 6 bases and J gave up 7 bases, with 15 bases separating them. The CDR3 contains 13 residues. This chain's CDR3 is CASRHWGTAGYTF. Written as DNA, the CDR3 is TGTGCCAGCAGACATTGGGGGACTGCTGGCTACACCTTC.

This clonotype was picked up a small number of times. The V gene is TRBV4-1, the J gene TRBJ2-7; D possibly matches TRBD1 or TRBD2 (6 bases each). CDR3 length equals 16 residues. Germline lookup yields CDR1 MGHRA and CDR2 YSYEKL. Trimming pared 0 bases from V and 7 bases from J, leaving 19 bases between. For the CDR3, the DNA is TGCGCCAGCAGCCAAGAGGGGGGCTACAGGGCAGGGGAGCAGTACTTC. Encoded protein: CASSQEGGYRAGEQYF.